Each of the 10 T cell receptor beta chains below was sequenced from the same sample in a study of response to subunit inactivated influenza vaccine. TCRdb analysed the RT-PCR reads with MiXCR anew, one entry per CDR3 protein. The sample gives hundreds of thousands of distinct CDR3 sequences, 20% to 25% of which show up once; 10% is in the top ten. The starting material was PBMCs from blood, obtained around 22 months after vaccination. All receptors come from a man aged 50 to 69 who received an inactivated influenza vaccine.

The chain carries TRBV7-2 and TRBJ1-5; possibly TRBD1 for D (6 bases). V was cut by 1 base and J by 7 bases, with 14 bases left in between. Germline V gives CDR1 SGHTA, CDR2 FQGNSA. CDR3 length equals 15 residues. The CDR3 spells CASSLVRGRGQPQHF. The CDR3 bases are TGTGCCAGCAGCTTAGTCAGAGGCAGGGGACAGCCCCAGCATTTT.

CDR3 nucleotide sequence: TGCAGCGCCTGGGGACAGGAGGTACCTAACTATGGCTACACCTTC. The encoded protein is CSAWGQEVPNYGYTF. The chain uses TRBV29-1 and TRBJ1-2; TRBD1 aligns across 8 bases. Germline CDR1 is SQVTM and CDR2 is ANQGSEA. V lost 7 bases to trimming and J lost 0 bases; unmatched junction nucleotides: 10. CDR3 length equals 15 residues.

The chain has TRBV28 and TRBJ2-2; 11 bases are shared with TRBD1. The germline V gene encodes CDR1 MDHEN and CDR2 SYDVKM. Trimming at V came to 2 bases and at J to 4 bases, leaving 3 bases not matched to a gene. This CDR3 is 16 amino acids long. In DNA, the CDR3 is TGTGCCAGCAGTTTACCGGACAGGGGGCGCACCGGGGAGCTGTTTTTT. Amino acids: CASSLPDRGRTGELFF.

The table lists this clonotype with a few counts. The CDR3 DNA sequence: TGCAGCGTTGATGAAGGGTACAACGAGCAGTACTTC. Translated: CSVDEGYNEQYF. The chain couples TRBV29-1 to TRBJ2-7; D remains unclear. CDR1 SQVTM and CDR2 ANQGSEA come from the germline V gene. This CDR3 is built from 12 residues. V was shortened by 3 bases and J by 5 bases, with 11 bases between the two germline ends.

The V call is TRBV16, the J call TRBJ2-7; 10 bases match TRBD1. V lost 4 bases and J lost 3; bases outside the gene matches: 9. This CDR3 contains 16 residues. Germline assignment: CDR1 KGHSY and CDR2 FQNENV. The CDR3 region has the DNA TGTGCCAGCAGCCCCGCTTCCCGGGACAGGGGCTACGAGCAGTACTTC. Encoded protein: CASSPASRDRGYEQYF. The whole variable domain, remainder taken from reference TRBV16 and TRBJ2-7, is GEEVAQTPKHLVRGEGQKAKLYCAPIKGHSYVFWYQQVLKNEFKFLISFQNENVFDETGMPKERFSAKCLPNSPCSLEIQATKLEDSAVYFCASSPASRDRGYEQYFGPGTRLTVT.

The V and J genes are TRBV7-8 and TRBJ2-1; 11 nucleotides match TRBD1. With 4 bases clipped from V and 7 bases from J, the junction kept 3 bases outside the gene matches. Germline CDR1 and CDR2: SGHVS and FQNEAQ. The CDR3 length is 14 residues. DNA for the CDR3: TGTGCCAGCAGCTACCGGGACAGGGGGAATGAGCAGTTCTTC. The encoded protein is CASSYRDRGNEQFF.

This clonotype was observed a handful of times. This chain connects TRBV7-8 to TRBJ2-1; D assignment may be TRBD1 or TRBD2 (5 bases each). Trimming cost V 2 bases and J 0 bases, with 20 bases left between them. This CDR3 region has 19 residues. Per the germline V gene, CDR1 is SGHVS and CDR2 is FQNEAQ. The CDR3 DNA sequence: TGTGCCAGCAGCTTAAAGGGAGACAGCCCTAGTTACTCCTACAATGAGCAGTTCTTC. Protein: CASSLKGDSPSYSYNEQFF.

This clonotype was seen ten or more times. The rearrangement uses TRBV6-1 and TRBJ1-4; weak D call: TRBD1 (6 bases). V lost 1 base, J lost 7 bases, and 13 bases lay in between. CDR3 length equals 15 residues. Germline assignment: CDR1 MNHNS and CDR2 SASEGT. Written as DNA, the CDR3 is TGTGCCAGCAGTGAAGAATCAGGGGTTTTTGAAAAACTGTTTTTT. Its protein is CASSEESGVFEKLFF.

This chain connects TRBV7-9 to TRBJ1-3; D not resolved. The CDR3 covers 13 residues. Germline V lookup: CDR1 SEHNR, CDR2 FQNEAQ (reference sequence). Between the trimmed V and J ends, which lost 3 bases and 2 bases, there was a span of 5 bases. The CDR3 DNA reads TGTGCCAGCAGCTTCGTCGCTGGAAACACCATATATTTT. It translates to CASSFVAGNTIYF.

This clonotype came up many times. The chain is built from TRBV4-1 and TRBJ1-5, with unresolved D. This CDR3 is 14 amino acids long. Trimming left V 1 base short and J 0 bases short, with 4 bases between. Germline V gives CDR1 MGHRA, CDR2 YSYEKL. CDR3 nucleotides: TGCGCCAGCAGCCAAGTTGTTAGCAATCAGCCCCAGCATTTT. Translation: CASSQVVSNQPQHF.